This entry lists 19 T cell receptor beta chains sequenced from one sample in a study of blood T cell repertoires in COVID-19. Libraries were prepared by immunoSEQ multiplex PCR; TCRdb keeps only in-frame clonotypes and omits some of them. The sample lists about 54,000 clones; 81% were seen once. Source material: peripheral blood. The receptors originated from an older woman with acute or convalescent COVID-19.

The V call is TRBV2, the J call TRBJ1-6; possibly TRBD1 for D (6 bases). There are 12 residues in the CDR3. Trimming cost V 7 bases and J 9 bases, with 10 bases left between them. From germline, CDR1 is SNHLY and CDR2 FYNNEI. This CDR3 is CASKGDGSPLHF. DNA for the CDR3: TGTGCCAGCAAGGGGGACGGTTCACCCCTCCACTTT.

The chain recombines TRBV28 with TRBJ1-6; no reliable D call. Germline V gene sequence: CDR1 MDHEN, CDR2 SYDVKM. This CDR3 contains 16 residues. With 4 bases removed from V and 0 bases from J, the gap between germline ends came to 10 bases. The CDR3 DNA is TGTGCCAGCAGTTCGGACGGGAGCTCCTATAATTCACCCCTCCACTTT. Amino acid sequence: CASSSDGSSYNSPLHF.

V is TRBV13 and J is TRBJ2-7, with D maybe TRBD2 (6 bases). Germline CDR1 and CDR2: PRHDT and FYEKMQ (reference sequence). The CDR3 extends over 15 amino acids. Trimming pared 5 bases from V and 0 bases from J, leaving 14 bases between. The DNA of the CDR3 is TGTGCCAGCAGCGGCCGGGACTTACACTCCTACGAGCAGTACTTC. Translated, it gives CASSGRDLHSYEQYF.

As concerns this clone: Other nucleotide sequences in the sample specify the same CDR3. The chain has TRBV18 and TRBJ1-5; 12 positions match TRBD1. This CDR3 contains 15 residues. J lost 4 bases, V lost 3 bases, and 1 base had no gene match. Germline CDR1 KGHSH, CDR2 LQKENI. CDR3 nucleotide sequence: TGTGCCAGCTCACCGGGACAGGGGGCGAATCAGCCCCAGCATTTT. This translates into CASSPGQGANQPQHF.

This sequence joins TRBV7-8 and TRBJ1-4; weak D call: TRBD1 (5 bases). CDR3 size: 13 residues. Trimming cost V 3 bases and J 8 bases, with 10 bases left between them. CDR1 is SGHVS, CDR2 FQNEAQ, per germline. The CDR3 spells CASSLGGIEKLFF. CDR3 sequence (DNA): TGTGCCAGCAGCTTGGGGGGTATCGAAAAACTGTTTTTT.

V gene TRBV6-5 combines with J gene TRBJ2-1, with 10 bases aligning to TRBD1. Germline CDR1 reads MNHEY; CDR2 reads SVGAGI. The J segment lost 5 bases and the V segment lost 7 bases, leaving 5 bases of the junction unmatched. This CDR3 spans 14 amino acids. The CDR3 is CASKGTGADNEQFF. CDR3 in DNA: TGTGCCAGCAAAGGGACAGGGGCGGACAATGAGCAGTTCTTC.

This chain joins TRBV6-1 and TRBJ1-6; TRBD1 matches 8 bases. The V gene's germline CDR1 is MNHNS and CDR2 SASEGT. There are 15 residues in the CDR3. V lost 5 bases to trimming and J lost 8 bases; unmatched junction nucleotides: 8. The CDR3 is CASSRGQGGDSPLHF. As DNA, the CDR3 is TGTGCCAGCAGTCGCGGACAGGGAGGTGATTCACCCCTCCACTTT.

This clone was observed a few times. The chain couples TRBV15 to TRBJ2-7; tentative D call: TRBD1 (6 bases). V was clipped by 1 base and J by 5 bases, with 15 bases between them. The CDR3 runs 15 residues. Germline CDR1 and CDR2: LNHNV and YYDKDF (reference sequence). In nucleotides, the CDR3 is TGTGCCACCAGCAGAGGTTTTACAGGGCCCAACGAGCAGTACTTC. Its protein is CATSRGFTGPNEQYF.

The chain joins TRBV3-1 (or the pseudogene TRBV3-2) to TRBJ2-1; 13 bases match TRBD2. This CDR3 contains 16 residues. V shed 5 bases and J 8 bases; nucleotides not matched to a gene: 9. Per germline, CDR1 LGHDT and CDR2 YNNKEL (reference sequence). The CDR3 nucleotides are TGTGCCAGCAGCACCAGGACTAGCGGGAGTGGTTATGAGCAGTTCTTC. This encodes CASSTRTSGSGYEQFF.

J is TRBJ2-1 and V is TRBV7-8, with 10 bases identical to TRBD1. CDR3 length: 15 amino acids. V was clipped by 6 bases and J by 2 bases; unmatched bases: 4. Germline-derived CDR1 and CDR2 are SGHVS and FQNEAQ. In nucleotides, the CDR3 is TGTGCCAGCAGACCGGACAGGGGGGCCTACAATGAGCAGTTCTTC. As protein: CASRPDRGAYNEQFF.

The rearrangement uses TRBV18 and TRBJ1-4; TRBD1 matches at 9 bases. V shed 4 bases, J shed 5 bases, and the junction held 2 bases outside the gene matches. Per the germline V gene, CDR1 is KGHSH and CDR2 is LQKENI. The CDR3 extends over 14 amino acids. CDR3 amino acids: CASSLGTGNEKLFF. CDR3 sequence (DNA): TGTGCCAGCTCACTCGGGACAGGGAATGAAAAACTGTTTTTT.

This chain joins TRBV18 and TRBJ1-5; 7 positions agree with TRBD1. J lost 4 bases, V lost 6 bases, and 3 bases had no gene match. Germline CDR1 is KGHSH and CDR2 is LQKENI. CDR3 length: 13 residues. The CDR3, as DNA: TGTGCCAGCTCCGACAGGGAGAATCAGCCCCAGCATTTT. This codes for CASSDRENQPQHF.

This clone was picked up a small number of times. V usage is TRBV28 and J usage is TRBJ1-2; TRBD1 matches at 8 bases. Germline V gene lookup returns CDR1 MDHEN and CDR2 SYDVKM. V trimming: 7 bases; J trimming: 2 bases; junction bases outside the gene matches: 6. The CDR3 extends over 14 amino acids. The CDR3 loop reads CASNGQGANYGYTF. CDR3 nucleotides: TGTGCCAGCAATGGACAGGGCGCGAACTATGGCTACACCTTC.

The V gene is TRBV30, the J gene TRBJ1-5; D is uncertain. The germline V gene encodes CDR1 GTSNPN and CDR2 SVGIG (reference sequence). V shed 1 base and J shed 7 bases, with 11 bases lying between them. CDR3 length equals 13 residues. The CDR3 sequence is CAWSASAGQPQHF. CDR3 DNA sequence: TGTGCCTGGAGTGCGAGCGCGGGCCAGCCCCAGCATTTT.

The genes are TRBV5-1 and TRBJ2-5; D may be TRBD2 (5 bases). The germline V and J ends were trimmed by 2 bases and 3 bases, with 14 bases remaining between them. The CDR3 is 15 residues long. CDR1 and CDR2 from the germline V gene are SGHRS and YFSETQ. The CDR3 sequence: CASSFRHQREETQYF. The CDR3 DNA follows: TGCGCCAGCAGCTTTAGACACCAGAGGGAAGAGACCCAGTACTTC. The full variable domain, in which reference TRBV5-1 and TRBJ2-5 provide the parts outside the CDR3, is KAGVTQTPRYLIKTRGQQVTLSCSPISGHRSVSWYQQTPGQGLQFLFEYFSETQRNKGNFPGRFSGRQFSNSRSEMNVSTLELGDSALYLCASSFRHQREETQYFGPGTRLLVL.

About this clone: Sequence at one end of the junction differs from germline and may be a read error. The rearrangement uses TRBV18 and TRBJ1-5; TRBD1 is a possible D gene (6 bases). The CDR3 contains 17 residues. Germline-derived CDR1 and CDR2 are KGHSH and LQKENI. The CDR3: CASSPRAGGRNNQPQHF. The DNA of the CDR3 is TGTGCCAGCTCACCTCGGGCGGGGGGCAGAAATAATCAGCCCCAACATTTT.

The CDR3 spells CASSPFRVSDTQYF. CDR3 DNA sequence: TGTGCCAGCAGCCCCTTCAGGGTTTCAGATACGCAGTATTTT. The chain uses TRBV9 and TRBJ2-3; a weak D match, TRBD1 (5 bases). Germline V gives CDR1 SGDLS, CDR2 YYNGEE. Trimming took off 4 bases at V and 4 bases at J, with 13 bases between the two ends. This CDR3 has 14 residues.

The chain joins TRBV10-3 to TRBJ1-1, with D maybe TRBD1 (6 bases). Germline assignment: CDR1 ENHRY and CDR2 SYGVKD. Between the trimmed V and J ends, which lost 3 bases and 4 bases, there was a span of 15 bases. CDR3 size: 15 residues. The CDR3 coding sequence is TGTGCCATCAGTGATCCCGGACAGTTGGGCACTGAAGCTTTCTTT. Protein: CAISDPGQLGTEAFF.

The gene calls are TRBV6-5 and TRBJ2-7, with 8 bases aligning to TRBD2. The CDR3 consists of 11 residues. With V trimmed by 9 bases and J by 6 bases, 4 bases remained unmatched. Germline V gives CDR1 MNHEY, CDR2 SVGAGI. CDR3 DNA sequence: TGTGCCAGTCGGGAGGGGAGCGAGCAGTACTTC. Its translation is CASREGSEQYF.